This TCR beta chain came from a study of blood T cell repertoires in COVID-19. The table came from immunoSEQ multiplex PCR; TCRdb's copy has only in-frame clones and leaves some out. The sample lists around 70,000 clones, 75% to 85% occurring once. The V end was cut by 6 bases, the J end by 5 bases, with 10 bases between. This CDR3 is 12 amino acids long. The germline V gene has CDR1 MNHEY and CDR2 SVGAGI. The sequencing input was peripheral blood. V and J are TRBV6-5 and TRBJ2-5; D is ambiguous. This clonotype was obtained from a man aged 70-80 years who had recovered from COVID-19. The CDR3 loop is CASSPNKETQYF. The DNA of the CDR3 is TGTGCCAGCAGCCCCAACAAGGAGACCCAGTACTTC.